This TCR beta chain was captured in a study of T-cell reconstitution after alpha-beta-depleted transplantation in children. Regarding the study as a whole: In patients about two months after transplant, alpha-beta T cells reportedly arose from several hundred expanded graft clones.

This clonotype appeared many times. What it binds is not known. The TCRbeta library incorporated unique molecular identifiers. TCRdb analysed the PCR reads with MiXCR anew, one entry per CDR3 protein. The sample has around 270,000 distinct CDR3 sequences, 9.5% to 13% seen once; the top ten hold less than 8%. The specimen comprised PBMCs, sampled before TCRalphabeta/CD19-depleted stem cell transplant. This sequence was found in a boy less than two years old with acute myeloid leukemia, due to receive a stem cell transplant.

The CDR3 nucleotides read TGCAGTGCCAACGACGGAGGACAAGGTGGTAGAGATACGCAGTATTTT. This translates into CSANDGGQGGRDTQYF. This chain links TRBV20-1 with TRBJ2-3, with D perhaps given as TRBD1 or TRBD2 (5 bases each). The CDR3 sequence is 16 residues long. Germline V lookup: CDR1 DFQATT, CDR2 SNEGSKA (reference sequence). Trimming removed 6 bases at V and 5 bases at J, with 24 bases between.